These 22 T cell receptor beta chains share one sample of origin, sequenced in a study of blood T cell repertoires in COVID-19. TCRdb keeps only in-frame clones here, not all; method: immunoSEQ multiplex PCR. This table holds a few hundred thousand clones, about 89% found once. The sequenced sample consisted of peripheral blood. The receptors come from a man in his forties with acute or convalescent COVID-19.

The J gene is TRBJ2-7, the V gene TRBV6-5; 10 bases are shared with TRBD2. This CDR3 is built from 15 residues. Germline V lookup: CDR1 MNHEY, CDR2 SVGAGI. V shed 6 bases and J 4 bases; nucleotides not matched to a gene: 9. CDR3 amino acids: CASRIAGTSEYEQYF. The DNA of the CDR3 is TGTGCCAGCAGAATAGCCGGGACTAGCGAATACGAGCAGTACTTC.

The gene calls are TRBV4-3 and TRBJ1-2; tentative D call: TRBD1 (5 bases). Germline V gives CDR1 LGHNA, CDR2 YSLEER. The CDR3 has 16 residues. Between the trimmed V and J ends, which lost 0 bases and 0 bases, there was a span of 11 bases. Here the CDR3 DNA reads TGCGCCAGCAGCCAAGACACACAGGTAGCTAACTATGGCTACACCTTC. Encoded protein: CASSQDTQVANYGYTF.

The chain joins TRBV11-2 to TRBJ2-3; D uncertain. Trimming pared 5 bases from V and 8 bases from J, leaving 20 bases between. The CDR3 consists of 15 residues. CDR1 and CDR2 (germline): SGHAT, FQNNGV. The CDR3, as DNA: TGTGCCAGCAGCGTCGTATCAGGCCGATTGAGTACGCAGTATTTT. Its protein is CASSVVSGRLSTQYF.

The J gene is TRBJ1-6, the V gene TRBV27, with 9 bases that match TRBD1. Germline V lookup: CDR1 MNHEY, CDR2 SMNVEV (reference sequence). CDR3 size: 15 residues. J gave up 9 bases and V 5 bases, and 8 bases lay outside the gene matches. The chain's CDR3 is CASSATGGAGSPLHF. CDR3 sequence (DNA): TGTGCCAGCAGTGCCACAGGGGGCGCGGGTTCACCCCTCCACTTT.

The chain combines TRBV28 with TRBJ2-2; 7 nucleotides agree with TRBD2. V lost 5 bases to trimming and J lost 6 bases; unmatched junction nucleotides: 9. Germline V gene lookup returns CDR1 MDHEN and CDR2 SYDVKM. The CDR3 has 15 amino acids. This CDR3 is CASSPLAGVAGELFF. CDR3 DNA: TGTGCCAGCAGTCCCCTCGCGGGGGTTGCCGGGGAGCTGTTTTTT. The variable domain in full, completed from reference TRBV28 and TRBJ2-2, reads DVKVTQSSRYLVKRTGEKVFLECVQDMDHENMFWYRQDPGLGLRLIYFSYDVKMKEKGDIPEGYSVSREKKERFSLILESASTNQTSMYLCASSPLAGVAGELFFGEGSRLTVL.

The chain joins TRBV29-1 to TRBJ1-2, with D uncertain. The CDR3 extends over 11 amino acids. Germline V lookup: CDR1 SQVTM, CDR2 ANQGSEA. The germline V and J ends were trimmed by 1 base and 6 bases, with 6 bases remaining between them. The CDR3 region has the DNA TGCAGCGTTGAAGCGAGGGATGGCTACACCTTC. This encodes CSVEARDGYTF.

The chain uses TRBV5-1 and TRBJ2-7; TRBD1 aligns across 9 bases. The CDR3 spans 14 residues. Per the germline V gene, CDR1 is SGHRS and CDR2 is YFSETQ. V lost 4 bases and J lost 0; bases outside the gene matches: 2. CDR3 residues: CASSPTGGSYEQYF. CDR3 nucleotides: TGCGCCAGCAGCCCGACAGGGGGCTCCTACGAGCAGTACTTC.

The count of this clone is one. This chain uses TRBV6-5 with TRBJ1-4; D possibly corresponds to TRBD1 (6 bases). In germline, CDR1 is MNHEY, CDR2 SVGAGI. Trimming pared 5 bases from V and 8 bases from J, leaving 18 bases between. The CDR3 is 15 residues long. The CDR3, as DNA: TGTGCCAGCAGTCCTAACAGGGTAGTGGTCGAAAAACTGTTTTTT. It codes for CASSPNRVVVEKLFF.

The J gene is TRBJ2-3, the V gene TRBV9; D ambiguous. Trimming removed 0 bases at V and 0 bases at J, with 11 bases between. CDR3 length equals 16 residues. Germline lookup yields CDR1 SGDLS and CDR2 YYNGEE. Here the CDR3 reads CASSVESVSSTDTQYF. The CDR3 bases are TGTGCCAGCAGCGTAGAGAGCGTCTCTAGCACAGATACGCAGTATTTT.

This clone turned up a few times. This chain uses TRBV7-8 with TRBJ2-7; D gene unclear. The CDR3 extends over 13 amino acids. The V end was cut by 0 bases, the J end by 5 bases, with 8 bases between. Germline V lookup: CDR1 SGHVS, CDR2 FQNEAQ. This CDR3 reads CASSLASVDEQYF. The CDR3 DNA follows: TGTGCCAGCAGCTTAGCCTCGGTTGACGAGCAGTACTTC.

The V call is TRBV7-8, the J call TRBJ2-7; weak D call: TRBD1 (7 bases). CDR3 size: 15 residues. The germline V and J ends were trimmed by 5 bases and 1 base, with 15 bases remaining between them. Germline V gene sequence: CDR1 SGHVS, CDR2 FQNEAQ. CDR3 sequence: CASSLGGRGSYEQYF. Written as DNA, the CDR3 is TGTGCCAGCAGCCTGGGGGGCAGGGGGTCCTACGAGCAGTACTTC.

This clone has only one observation. At one end, the junction sequence differs from germline, possibly due to a read error. V is TRBV7-9 and J is TRBJ2-1, with TRBD2 matching 7 bases. The CDR3 is made up of 18 amino acids. From germline, CDR1 is SEHNR and CDR2 FQNEAQ (reference sequence). The CDR3 region has the DNA TGTGCCAGCGGCTCGGCTAGCGGCCCTACCAGGTCCTCCAATGAGCAGTTCTTC. Translation gives CASGSASGPTRSSNEQFF.

The chain is built from TRBV2 and TRBJ1-2, with D possibly TRBD1 on 5 matching bases. The CDR3 consists of 13 residues. Trimming took off 6 bases at V and 7 bases at J, with 15 bases between the two ends. CDR1 is SNHLY and CDR2 is FYNNEI in the germline V gene. CDR3 sequence (DNA): TGTGCCAGCAGGGAGCAGGGATATCGTGGCTACACCTTC. Translated, it gives CASREQGYRGYTF.

The genes are TRBV20-1 and TRBJ2-5; the D is unclear. With 5 bases removed from V and 7 bases from J, the gap between germline ends came to 11 bases. Per germline, CDR1 DFQATT and CDR2 SNEGSKA (reference sequence). There are 11 residues in the CDR3. CDR3 loop: CSAPSPGTQYF. The CDR3 DNA follows: TGCAGTGCTCCTTCCCCGGGGACCCAGTACTTC.

The chain has TRBV5-4 and TRBJ2-3; perhaps TRBD1 as D (6 bases). Per the germline V gene, CDR1 is SGHNT and CDR2 is YYREEE (reference sequence). There are 15 residues in the CDR3. V was pared by 4 bases and J by 1 base, with 13 bases between. CDR3 residues: CASSPYRVGTDTQYF. Here the CDR3 DNA reads TGTGCCAGCAGCCCGTACAGGGTTGGCACAGATACGCAGTATTTT.

The chain has TRBV10-3 and TRBJ2-7; 7 positions match TRBD1. Trimming at V came to 10 bases and at J to 6 bases, leaving 12 bases not matched to a gene. This CDR3 spans 13 amino acids. CDR1 ENHRY and CDR2 SYGVKD come from the germline V gene. The CDR3 sequence is CATLIQGSPEQYF. The CDR3, as DNA: TGTGCCACATTGATACAGGGGTCCCCCGAGCAGTACTTC.

This clone was counted once. The rearrangement uses TRBV7-2 and TRBJ2-3; a weak D match, TRBD2 (6 bases). The V end was cut by 2 bases, the J end by 0 bases, with 12 bases between. The CDR3 length is 16 residues. CDR1 is SGHTA and CDR2 is FQGNSA in the germline V gene. The CDR3 is CASSLLASASTDTQYF. The CDR3 DNA reads as TGTGCCAGCAGCTTACTAGCGAGTGCTAGCACAGATACGCAGTATTTT.

The chain couples TRBV5-1 to TRBJ2-1, with 7 bases matching TRBD1. Trimming cost V 0 bases and J 8 bases; bases outside gene matches: 8. Germline V gives CDR1 SGHRS, CDR2 YFSETQ. This CDR3 spans 15 amino acids. The CDR3 coding sequence is TGCGCCAGCAGCTTGGTTGAGACAGGGACGGATGAGCAGTTCTTC. This gives the protein CASSLVETGTDEQFF. The whole variable domain, filled in from reference TRBV5-1 and TRBJ2-1, reads KAGVTQTPRYLIKTRGQQVTLSCSPISGHRSVSWYQQTPGQGLQFLFEYFSETQRNKGNFPGRFSGRQFSNSRSEMNVSTLELGDSALYLCASSLVETGTDEQFFGPGTRLTVL.

The genes are TRBV6-4 and TRBJ2-7; D is possibly TRBD1 (6 bases). The germline gives CDR1 MRHNA, CDR2 SNTAGT. There are 18 residues in the CDR3. Trimming shortened V by 5 bases and J by 4 bases, and 27 bases separated the two germline ends. The DNA for the CDR3 is TGTGCCAGCAGTCCTCTCCTACCGGGACACTTATTTACGTACGAGCAGTACTTC. The encoded protein is CASSPLLPGHLFTYEQYF.

The chain carries TRBV9 and TRBJ2-1; unclear D gene. The CDR3 is 13 amino acids. From germline, CDR1 is SGDLS and CDR2 YYNGEE. Trimming cost V 3 bases and J 0 bases, with 4 bases left between them. CDR3 protein: CASSAFSYNEQFF. The CDR3 DNA follows: TGTGCCAGCAGCGCCTTCTCCTACAATGAGCAGTTCTTC. Based on the CDR3 plus reference TRBV9 and TRBJ2-1, the full variable domain is DSGVTQTPKHLITATGQRVTLRCSPRSGDLSVYWYQQSLDQGLQFLIQYYNGEERAKGNILERFSAQQFPDLHSELNLSSLELGDSALYFCASSAFSYNEQFFGPGTRLTVL.

This chain links TRBV29-1 with TRBJ2-5; perhaps TRBD2 as D (5 bases). Germline V gene lookup returns CDR1 SQVTM and CDR2 ANQGSEA. CDR3 length: 12 residues. The V and J ends lost 7 bases and 5 bases respectively, with 14 bases between them. CDR3 sequence (DNA): TGCAGCGCTGACCCAAGGAGGGAGACCCAGTACTTC. Translating gives CSADPRRETQYF.

This clone has a single count. The chain uses TRBV18 and TRBJ1-1; D call uncertain. Trimming took off 2 bases at V and 2 bases at J, with 9 bases between the two ends. This CDR3 has 14 residues. Germline CDR1 and CDR2: KGHSH and LQKENI. CDR3 sequence: CASSPGGYNTEAFF. The DNA of the CDR3 is TGTGCCAGCTCACCAGGAGGTTATAACACTGAAGCTTTCTTT.